The rows below give T cell receptor beta chains drawn from one sample of a study of T cells after yellow fever vaccination. TCRdb independently ran MiXCR on the 5' RACE reads; one entry per CDR3 protein. The table shows 170,000 or so distinct CDR3 sequences, with 6.2% occurring only once. Here the sequenced sample was CD4+ T cells sorted from PBMCs, taken on the day of the first yellow fever vaccination. Source of these receptors: a man aged 18-30 years who received the YFV17D yellow fever vaccine. Each CDR3 is given with its conserved first and last residue. Fields, in order: J gene, clone size, D gene, V gene, CDR3 DNA, CDR3 protein. A D gene is named only where the DNA matches it firmly. Size tells how often a clone was seen (once, few, many) or the class of an expanded clone, and some rows leave it out.

TRBJ1-6 few NA TRBV12-3/TRBV12-4 TGTGCCAGCAGTTTCAGGGTCTCACCCCTCCACTTT CASSFRVSPLHF
TRBJ2-1 NA NA TRBV7-9 TGTGCCAGCAGCTTGGGGGGGGCGCGAGGTGAGCAGTTCTTC CASSLGGARGEQFF
TRBJ1-6 many NA TRBV12-3/TRBV12-4 TGTGCCAGCGGGCCCGGGCAGTTTTATAATTCACCCCTCCACTTT CASGPGQFYNSPLHF
TRBJ1-1 NA TRBD1 TRBV5-6 TGTGCCAGCAGCTTTTTACAGGGGGCGGACACTGAAGCTTTCTTT CASSFLQGADTEAFF
TRBJ2-3 many NA TRBV7-2 TGTGCCAGCAGCTTAGAGGGACCAGATACGCAGTATTTT CASSLEGPDTQYF
TRBJ2-7 many TRBD2 TRBV20-1 TGCAGTGCTCTCCGGGGACTAGAGCACGAGCAGTACTTC CSALRGLEHEQYF
TRBJ2-7 many NA TRBV4-1 TGCGCCAGCAGCCAAGTTAACAGGAATAGAGACGAGCAGTACTTC CASSQVNRNRDEQYF
TRBJ1-4 many NA TRBV5-5 TGTGCCAGCACCCCTTGGGGGGGTAATGAAAAACTGTTTTTT CASTPWGGNEKLFF
TRBJ1-6 many TRBD1 TRBV12-3/TRBV12-4 TGTGCCAGCACTCGGGACAGCCTTAATTCACCCCTCCACTTT CASTRDSLNSPLHF
TRBJ2-3 many TRBD2 TRBV2 TGTGCCAGCAGTAGGACTAGCGGGGGGGCGAGGAATACGCAGTATTTT CASSRTSGGARNTQYF
TRBJ2-2 few TRBD2 TRBV11-2 TGTGCCAGCAGCCGTAGCGGGGGGCTCACCGGGGAGCTGTTTTTT CASSRSGGLTGELFF
TRBJ2-5 few TRBD1 TRBV6-1 TGTGCCAGCAGTCGGACAGGGTTAAAGAAGACCCAGTACTTC CASSRTGLKKTQYF
TRBJ2-2 many NA TRBV2 TGTGCCAGCATGCGGGGGCCCGGGGAGCTGTTTTTT CASMRGPGELFF
TRBJ1-6 many NA TRBV3-1 TGTGCCAGCAGCCCGAACCCGGGCAATTCACCCCTCCACTTT CASSPNPGNSPLHF
TRBJ2-6 few NA TRBV9 TGTGCCAGCAGCGTAGTCGGGGCGAGCTCTGGGGCCAACGTCCTGACTTTC CASSVVGASSGANVLTF
TRBJ2-5 NA NA TRBV23-1 TGCGCCAGCAGTCAATCGGGATGTGTGCCAGGGCTGACCGAGACCCAGTACTTC CASSQSGCVPGLTETQYF
TRBJ2-5 many TRBD1 TRBV12-3/TRBV12-4 TGTGCCAGCAGTTTCCGGACAGGGGGTAAAGAGACCCAGTACTTC CASSFRTGGKETQYF
TRBJ1-1 many TRBD1 TRBV5-1 TGCGCCAGCAGCCCGGGACAGCTGATGAACACTGAAGCTTTCTTT CASSPGQLMNTEAFF
TRBJ2-7 many NA TRBV20-1 TGCAGTGCTAGAGTCGGGGTCTACGAGCAGTACTTC CSARVGVYEQYF
TRBJ2-3 NA NA TRBV19 TGTGCCAGTAGTTCCCTAGGAGGCACAGATACGCAGTATTTT CASSSLGGTDTQYF
TRBJ1-3 many NA TRBV12-3/TRBV12-4 TGTGCCGGGGGAAGGGCGCCGCTTGGAAACACCATATATTTT CAGGRAPLGNTIYF
TRBJ1-3 few TRBD1 TRBV20-1 TGCAGTGCTGGACCCCGACAGGGGCGAAACACCATATATTTT CSAGPRQGRNTIYF
TRBJ2-1 many NA TRBV5-1 TGCGCCAGCAGCCAGCGGGGGGGGACAGGGAATGAGCAGTTCTTC CASSQRGGTGNEQFF
TRBJ2-7 NA NA TRBV7-2 TGTGCCAGCAGCCTAATCTCGACAAGGAGCTCCTACGAGCAGTACTTC CASSLISTRSSYEQYF
TRBJ2-2 many NA TRBV30 TGTGCCTGGAGGCTAACAGGGAACCACGGGGAGCTGTTTTTT CAWRLTGNHGELFF